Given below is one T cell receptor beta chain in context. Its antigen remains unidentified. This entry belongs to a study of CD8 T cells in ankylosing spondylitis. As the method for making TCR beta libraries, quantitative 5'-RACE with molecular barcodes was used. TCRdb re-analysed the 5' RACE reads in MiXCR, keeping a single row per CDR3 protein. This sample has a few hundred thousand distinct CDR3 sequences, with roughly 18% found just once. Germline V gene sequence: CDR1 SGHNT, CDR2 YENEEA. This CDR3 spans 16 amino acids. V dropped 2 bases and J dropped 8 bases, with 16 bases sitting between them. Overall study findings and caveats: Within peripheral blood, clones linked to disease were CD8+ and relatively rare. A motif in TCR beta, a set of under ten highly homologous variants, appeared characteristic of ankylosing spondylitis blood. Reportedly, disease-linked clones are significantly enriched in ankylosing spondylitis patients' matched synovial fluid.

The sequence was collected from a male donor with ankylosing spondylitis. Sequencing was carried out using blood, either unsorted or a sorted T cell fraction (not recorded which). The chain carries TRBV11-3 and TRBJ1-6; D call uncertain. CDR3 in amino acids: CASSLLGGDVDSPLHF. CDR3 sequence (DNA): TGTGCCAGCAGCTTACTAGGCGGCGATGTTGATTCACCCCTCCACTTT.